This T cell receptor (beta chain) is from a study of cytomegalovirus exposure and HLA in healthy donors. Study results and caveats: It was in a later analysis that TCR association rates were seen to vary by HLA locus, highest for DRB1 and lowest for HLA-C. Within an earlier analysis, most TCR beta V segments proved productive either about 87% or about 30% of the time.

The PCR had 60 Vbeta and 13 Jbeta primers. In the study's own analysis: The count from a later analysis was about 80 million unique TCR beta chains, some 9.9 million of them shared. The method was immunoSEQ multiplex PCR; TCRdb's version includes in-frame clones alone and lacks a portion of them. The V and J calls and clone size are taken from that table; D and trimming were inferred from the DNA. This table has around 150,000 clones, 75% to 90% appearing once. With regard to this clone: What it recognizes is unknown.

The sample comprised PBMCs. The TCR comes from a man aged 25-40 years in good health and CMV-seronegative.

CDR3 in DNA: TGTGCCAGCAGCTCCGACGGACAGGGAGGGTATGGCTACACCTTC. Protein: CASSSDGQGGYGYTF. The rearrangement links TRBV13 to TRBJ1-2; 8 nucleotides align to TRBD1. Losses at the gene ends were 4 bases for V and 5 bases for J; bases not matched to a gene: 9. This CDR3 is built from 15 residues. The germline V gene encodes CDR1 PRHDT and CDR2 FYEKMQ (reference sequence).